A selection of T cell receptor beta chains follows, all from one sample in a study of glioma-infiltrating T cells. TCRdb called the multiplex PCR reads again in MiXCR, with one record for every CDR3 protein. The sample has approximately 120,000 distinct CDR3 sequences; around a quarter are singletons. The specimen was glioma tissue, nonneoplastic brain tissue, or PBMCs (not recorded which). The receptors stem from a human donor with low-grade glioma or glioblastoma, undergoing nonglioma brain surgery, or in good health (not recorded which). The CDR3 runs from the conserved cysteine through the conserved F or W. Fields, in order: CDR3 protein, CDR3 DNA, J gene, clone size, D gene, CDR3 length, V gene. A D gene is named only where the DNA matches it firmly. Only some rows state a clone size, as once, few, many or a class for expanded clones.

CDR3: CSATGQLNTEAFF; DNA: TGCAGTGCTACGGGACAGCTGAACACTGAAGCTTTCTTT; J: TRBJ1-1; size: many; D: TRBD1; length: 13; V: TRBV20-1
CDR3: CVSSLSGSYNEQFF; DNA: TGTGTTAGCAGTTTGTCGGGCTCCTACAATGAGCAGTTCTTC; J: TRBJ2-1; size: once; D: .; length: 14; V: TRBV28
CDR3: CASSLAGGTPYEQFF; DNA: TGTGCCAGCAGCCTAGCCGGGGGGACACCCTACGAGCAGTTCTTC; J: TRBJ2-1; size: .; D: .; length: 15; V: TRBV7-3
CDR3: CASSLGQNYEQYF; DNA: TGTGCTAGCAGCTTAGGACAGAACTACGAGCAGTACTTC; J: TRBJ2-7; size: many; D: .; length: 13; V: TRBV7-7
CDR3: CSATDGQGNYEQYF; DNA: TGCAGTGCTACCGACGGACAGGGGAACTACGAGCAGTACTTC; J: TRBJ2-7; size: many; D: TRBD1; length: 14; V: TRBV20-1
CDR3: CASTMGQAPNTEAFF; DNA: TGCGCCAGCACCATGGGACAGGCTCCAAACACTGAAGCTTTCTTT; J: TRBJ1-1; size: many; D: TRBD1; length: 15; V: TRBV4-1
CDR3: CSARDLRGGRRLDKSYEQYF; DNA: TGCAGTGCTAGAGATTTACGAGGAGGCAGGCGGTTGGATAAGAGCTACGAGCAGTACTTC; J: TRBJ2-7; size: many; D: .; length: 20; V: TRBV20-1
CDR3: CASSRETSGPQETQYF; DNA: TGTGCCAGCAGCCGTGAGACTAGCGGACCCCAAGAGACCCAGTACTTC; J: TRBJ2-5; size: many; D: TRBD2; length: 16; V: TRBV3-1
CDR3: CASSSQGTRQETQFF; DNA: TGTGCCAGCAGTTCCCAAGGGACCCGACAAGAGACCCAGTTCTTC; J: TRBJ2-1; size: .; D: .; length: 15; V: TRBV6-1
CDR3: CASSLSGGPGNTIYF; DNA: TGTGCCAGCAGTTTATCGGGAGGGCCTGGAAACACCATATATTTT; J: TRBJ1-3; size: many; D: .; length: 15; V: TRBV27
CDR3: CASSSAVFGFKQFF; DNA: TGTGCCAGCAGTTCCGCGGTGTTCGGTTTCAAGCAGTTCTTC; J: TRBJ2-1; size: few; D: .; length: 14; V: TRBV12-3/TRBV12-4
CDR3: CASSSSPTPGQPQHF; DNA: TGTGCCAGTAGTTCGTCCCCCACTCCAGGCCAGCCCCAGCATTTT; J: TRBJ1-5; size: many; D: .; length: 15; V: TRBV19
CDR3: CASSQVGRGSTDTQYF; DNA: TGCGCCAGCAGCCAGGTTGGGCGGGGGAGCACAGATACGCAGTATTTT; J: TRBJ2-3; size: many; D: TRBD2; length: 16; V: TRBV4-3
CDR3: CASNPRVRNEQFF; DNA: TGTGCCAGTAACCCGAGGGTCCGCAATGAGCAGTTCTTC; J: TRBJ2-1; size: many; D: .; length: 13; V: TRBV7-2
CDR3: CASSYSWTGGQFNEQFF; DNA: TGTGCCAGCAGTTACTCCTGGACAGGGGGCCAGTTTAATGAGCAGTTCTTC; J: TRBJ2-1; size: .; D: TRBD1; length: 17; V: TRBV6-2/TRBV6-3
CDR3: CSVDRTGELFF; DNA: TGCAGCGTTGATAGGACCGGGGAGCTGTTTTTT; J: TRBJ2-2; size: many; D: .; length: 11; V: TRBV29-1
CDR3: CASSNNALAGLYDQYF; DNA: TGTGCCAGCAGCAACAACGCGCTAGCGGGGTTGTACGACCAGTACTTC; J: TRBJ2-7; size: .; D: TRBD2; length: 16; V: TRBV5-6
CDR3: CASSLIRDSHNSPLHF; DNA: TGTGCCAGCTCACTTATTCGGGACAGCCATAATTCACCCCTCCACTTT; J: TRBJ1-6; size: many; D: TRBD1; length: 16; V: TRBV18
CDR3: CASSLDLGVRTQYF; DNA: TGTGCCAGCAGCCTTGACTTAGGAGTAAGGACCCAGTACTTC; J: TRBJ2-5; size: many; D: .; length: 14; V: TRBV3-1
CDR3: CASSISSGGLGQYF; DNA: TGTGCCAGTAGTATATCTTCGGGCGGCCTCGGGCAGTACTTC; J: TRBJ2-7; size: few; D: .; length: 14; V: TRBV19
CDR3: CVSSSDRDNKQHF; DNA: TGTGTTAGCAGTTCGGACAGGGATAATAAACAGCATTTT; J: TRBJ1-5; size: .; D: TRBD1; length: 13; V: TRBV27
CDR3: CASRKTGSSPLHF; DNA: TGTGCCAGTAGGAAGACAGGGTCGTCACCCCTCCACTTT; J: TRBJ1-6; size: .; D: TRBD1; length: 13; V: TRBV19
CDR3: CASSFRSEQFF; DNA: TGTGCCAGCAGCTTCAGAAGCGAGCAGTTCTTC; J: TRBJ2-1; size: many; D: .; length: 11; V: TRBV7-9
CDR3: CASSSNPGQGTRNEQFF; DNA: TGTGCCAGTAGTTCAAACCCGGGACAGGGGACGAGGAATGAGCAGTTCTTC; J: TRBJ2-1; size: few; D: TRBD1; length: 17; V: TRBV19
CDR3: CAISTNEETQYF; DNA: TGTGCCATCTCGACGAACGAAGAGACCCAGTACTTC; J: TRBJ2-5; size: many; D: .; length: 12; V: TRBV10-3
CDR3: CASSRLSRVGNTEAFF; DNA: TGTGCCAGCAGCCGCCTATCTAGGGTCGGGAACACTGAAGCTTTCTTT; J: TRBJ1-1; size: many; D: .; length: 16; V: TRBV3-1
CDR3: CASRTASGSTDTQYF; DNA: TGTGCCAGCAGGACGGCTAGCGGGAGTACAGATACGCAGTATTTT; J: TRBJ2-3; size: many; D: TRBD2; length: 15; V: TRBV5-4
CDR3: CSAPGLAGGLDEQFF; DNA: TGCAGTGCTCCGGGACTAGCGGGGGGGTTGGATGAGCAGTTCTTC; J: TRBJ2-1; size: .; D: TRBD2; length: 15; V: TRBV20-1
CDR3: CASSLVAGGPKNTQYF; DNA: TGCGCCAGCAGCTTGGTGGCGGGAGGGCCGAAGAATACGCAGTATTTT; J: TRBJ2-3; size: many; D: TRBD2; length: 16; V: TRBV5-1
CDR3: CASSLSPRLTSTDTQYF; DNA: TGTGCCAGCAGCCTTAGTCCCCGACTGACTAGCACAGATACGCAGTATTTT; J: TRBJ2-3; size: many; D: .; length: 17; V: TRBV7-2
CDR3: CSVGDSGSLSYEQYF; DNA: TGCAGCGTTGGAGACAGTGGCTCCCTCTCCTACGAGCAGTACTTC; J: TRBJ2-7; size: once; D: .; length: 15; V: TRBV29-1
CDR3: CASSTNHPGGVF; DNA: TGCGCCAGCAGTACCAATCACCCAGGGGGAGTTTTC; J: TRBJ1-2; size: many; D: TRBD1; length: 12; V: TRBV5-1
CDR3: CASSFTGTGDEAFF; DNA: TGTGCCAGTAGTTTCACCGGGACAGGAGATGAAGCTTTCTTT; J: TRBJ1-1; size: many; D: TRBD1; length: 14; V: TRBV19
CDR3: CASSISAGGFYNEQFF; DNA: TGTGCCAGTAGTATATCTGCGGGGGGGTTTTACAATGAGCAGTTCTTC; J: TRBJ2-1; size: few; D: TRBD2; length: 16; V: TRBV19
CDR3: CASSQGQGSGSYEQYF; DNA: TGCGCCAGCAGCCAAGGTCAGGGTAGCGGTTCCTACGAGCAGTACTTC; J: TRBJ2-7; size: many; D: .; length: 16; V: TRBV4-1
CDR3: CASSNQDSIRGDQYF; DNA: TGCGCCAGCAGCAACCAGGATAGCATAAGGGGGGACCAGTACTTC; J: TRBJ2-5; size: .; D: .; length: 15; V: TRBV5-1
CDR3: CASRKGLAGVNEQFF; DNA: TGTGCCAGCAGAAAGGGACTAGCGGGAGTAAATGAGCAGTTCTTC; J: TRBJ2-1; size: .; D: TRBD2; length: 15; V: TRBV6-1
CDR3: CSARASSGSTDTQYF; DNA: TGCAGTGCTAGAGCTTCTAGCGGTAGCACAGATACGCAGTATTTT; J: TRBJ2-3; size: many; D: TRBD2; length: 15; V: TRBV20-1
CDR3: CASSLSGLAGPYEQFF; DNA: TGTGCCAGCAGTTTATCGGGACTAGCGGGACCATACGAGCAGTTCTTC; J: TRBJ2-1; size: once; D: TRBD2; length: 16; V: TRBV27
CDR3: CSVTSGNYNEQFF; DNA: TGCAGTGTAACTAGCGGGAATTACAATGAGCAGTTCTTC; J: TRBJ2-1; size: many; D: TRBD2; length: 13; V: TRBV20-1
CDR3: CASSETLQPQHF; DNA: TGTGCCAGCAGTGAAACACTTCAGCCCCAGCATTTT; J: TRBJ1-5; size: many; D: .; length: 12; V: TRBV2
CDR3: CASSSGTERKYF; DNA: TGTGCCAGCAGTTCGGGTACAGAAAGGAAGTACTTC; J: TRBJ2-7; size: many; D: .; length: 12; V: TRBV2
CDR3: CASSLSGAVSHEQYF; DNA: TGTGCCAGCAGCTTAAGTGGGGCCGTGTCCCACGAGCAGTACTTC; J: TRBJ2-7; size: many; D: .; length: 15; V: TRBV7-2
CDR3: CAISEAIDRYNSPLHF; DNA: TGTGCCATCAGTGAGGCGATCGACAGGTATAATTCACCCCTCCACTTT; J: TRBJ1-6; size: many; D: .; length: 16; V: TRBV10-3
CDR3: CASSRTSISYEQYF; DNA: TGTGCCAGCAGTAGGACTAGCATCTCCTACGAGCAGTACTTC; J: TRBJ2-7; size: many; D: TRBD2; length: 14; V: TRBV6-2/TRBV6-3
CDR3: CASRGERVNTEAFF; DNA: TGTGCCAGCAGGGGGGAACGGGTGAACACTGAAGCTTTCTTT; J: TRBJ1-1; size: many; D: .; length: 14; V: TRBV2
CDR3: CASSWGQGGNSPLHF; DNA: TGCGCCAGCAGCTGGGGACAGGGTGGAAATTCACCCCTCCACTTT; J: TRBJ1-6; size: many; D: TRBD1; length: 15; V: TRBV5-1
CDR3: CASSIFPNSPLHF; DNA: TGTGCCAGTAGTATCTTCCCCAATTCACCCCTCCACTTT; J: TRBJ1-6; size: .; D: .; length: 13; V: TRBV19
CDR3: CASSLGPGRSGYTF; DNA: TGTGCCAGCAGCTTAGGTCCAGGGCGGTCTGGCTACACCTTC; J: TRBJ1-2; size: many; D: .; length: 14; V: TRBV7-2
CDR3: CASSLPGQGINSPLHF; DNA: TGTGCCAGCAGTTTGCCGGGACAGGGGATCAATTCACCCCTCCACTTT; J: TRBJ1-6; size: few; D: TRBD1; length: 16; V: TRBV12-3/TRBV12-4
CDR3: CASKPDSAMGTEAFF; DNA: TGTGCCAGCAAACCGGACTCCGCCATGGGCACTGAAGCTTTCTTT; J: TRBJ1-1; size: many; D: .; length: 15; V: TRBV6-4
CDR3: CSAGIFPLPPPPNQPQHF; DNA: TGCAGTGCAGGGATTTTCCCCCTCCCCCCCCCCCCCAATCAGCCCCAGCATTTT; J: TRBJ1-5; size: many; D: .; length: 18; V: TRBV20-1
CDR3: CASSQTGTLGETQYF; DNA: TGTGCCAGCTCCCAAACCGGGACCCTTGGAGAGACCCAGTACTTC; J: TRBJ2-5; size: .; D: .; length: 15; V: TRBV18
CDR3: CASSLTPAGTYEQYF; DNA: TGTGCCAGCAGTCTTACCCCGGCGGGAACCTACGAGCAGTACTTC; J: TRBJ2-7; size: .; D: .; length: 15; V: TRBV27
CDR3: CASSQVAGASTGELFF; DNA: TGCGCCAGCAGCCAAGTGGCGGGAGCGAGCACCGGGGAGCTGTTTTTT; J: TRBJ2-2; size: many; D: TRBD2; length: 16; V: TRBV4-3
CDR3: CASSFGTSTDTQYF; DNA: TGTGCCAGCAGCTTCGGGACTAGCACAGATACGCAGTATTTT; J: TRBJ2-3; size: .; D: .; length: 14; V: TRBV13
CDR3: CASSPPGLNTGELFF; DNA: TGTGCCAGCAGTCCCCCAGGGCTAAACACCGGGGAGCTGTTTTTT; J: TRBJ2-2; size: many; D: .; length: 15; V: TRBV6-2/TRBV6-3
CDR3: CASSSTAAGYGYTF; DNA: TGTGCCAGCAGTTCCACGGCCGCAGGGTATGGCTACACCTTC; J: TRBJ1-2; size: many; D: .; length: 14; V: TRBV27
CDR3: CASSQGDRGVTNEKLFF; DNA: TGCGCCAGCAGCCAAGGTGACAGGGGAGTAACTAATGAAAAACTGTTTTTT; J: TRBJ1-4; size: many; D: TRBD1; length: 17; V: TRBV4-1
CDR3: CASSLVHSTDTQYF; DNA: TGTGCCAGCAGCTTAGTCCATTCCACAGATACGCAGTATTTT; J: TRBJ2-3; size: .; D: .; length: 14; V: TRBV11-2